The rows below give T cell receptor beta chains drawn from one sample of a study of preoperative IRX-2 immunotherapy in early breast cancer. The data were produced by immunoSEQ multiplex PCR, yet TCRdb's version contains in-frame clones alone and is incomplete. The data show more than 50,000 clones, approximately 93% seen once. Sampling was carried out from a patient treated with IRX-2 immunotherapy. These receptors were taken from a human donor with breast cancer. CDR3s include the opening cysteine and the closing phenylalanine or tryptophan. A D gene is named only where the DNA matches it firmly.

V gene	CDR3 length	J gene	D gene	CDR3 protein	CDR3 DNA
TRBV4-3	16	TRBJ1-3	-	CASSQALDSSGNTIYF	TGCGCCAGCAGCCAAGCTCTGGACAGCTCTGGAAACACCATATATTTT
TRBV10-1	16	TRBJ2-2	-	CANCAWSRSNTGELFF	TGCGCCAACTGCGCGTGGTCTCGTTCGAACACCGGGGAGCTGTTTTTT
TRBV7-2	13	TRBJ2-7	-	CASSQGGWYEQYF	TGTGCCAGCAGTCAGGGGGGCTGGTACGAGCAGTACTTC
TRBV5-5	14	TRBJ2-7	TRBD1	CASSLGGQGNEQYF	TGTGCCAGCAGCTTGGGGGGACAGGGTAACGAGCAGTACTTC
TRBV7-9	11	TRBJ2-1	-	CASSLQGGQFF	TGTGCCAGCAGCTTGCAGGGTGGGCAGTTCTTC
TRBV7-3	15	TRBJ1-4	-	CASSLEGTAWAKLFF	TGTGCCAGCAGCTTAGAAGGAACAGCTTGGGCAAAACTGTTTTTT
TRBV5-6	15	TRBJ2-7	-	CASSLDGRGSYEQYF	TGTGCCAGCAGCTTGGATGGCAGGGGCTCCTACGAGCAGTACTTC
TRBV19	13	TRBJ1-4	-	CASSMAVRGRLFF	TGTGCCAGTAGTATGGCGGTGAGGGGTCGACTGTTTTTT
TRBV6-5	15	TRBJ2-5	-	CASSYSRPGRETQYF	TGTGCCAGCAGTTACTCTCGCCCCGGCCGAGAGACCCAGTACTTC
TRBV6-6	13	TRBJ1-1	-	CASNQGQNTEAFF	TGTGCCAGCAACCAGGGACAGAACACTGAAGCTTTCTTT
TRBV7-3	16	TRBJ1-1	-	CASSFWPGPMNTEAFF	TGTGCCAGCAGCTTCTGGCCGGGACCCATGAACACTGAAGCTTTCTTT